The 25 T cell receptor beta chains below come from one sample, sequenced in a study of beta chain features in type 1 diabetes. Points from the study as a whole: All four CD4+ subsets from Type 1 diabetes patients carried moderately but significantly shorter TCRB CDR3s.

Expressed TCRB transcripts were sequenced after all isolated RNA was converted to cDNA. The protocol was immunoSEQ multiplex PCR, while the TCRdb copy is restricted to in-frame clones and leaves out a portion. The sample holds roughly 400,000 clones, 8.5% to 10% seen once. Their recognized antigens are unknown. The sample consisted of central memory CD4+ T cells from blood. These receptor sequences come from a man aged 30 to 45 with type 1 diabetes.

CDR3 residues: CASSQNTGELFF. For the CDR3, the DNA is TGTGCCAGCAGCCAGAACACCGGGGAGCTGTTTTTT. V usage is TRBV28 and J usage is TRBJ2-2; D is uncertain. V lost 6 bases to trimming and J lost 1 base, with 3 bases between them. The CDR3 runs to 12 residues. The V gene's germline CDR1 is MDHEN and CDR2 SYDVKM.

This sequence joins TRBV29-1 and TRBJ1-1, with D possibly TRBD1 on 5 matching bases. The CDR3 length is 14 residues. Deletions cut 3 bases from V and 3 bases from J, with 14 bases between. Germline CDR1 SQVTM, CDR2 ANQGSEA. CDR3 sequence reads: CSVEGRVGDTEAFF. The CDR3 DNA is TGCAGCGTTGAGGGTAGGGTGGGGGACACTGAAGCTTTCTTT.

In this sample, this clone turned up a few times. V and J are TRBV4-2 and TRBJ1-5, with 9 bases lining up with TRBD1. The CDR3 length is 16 residues. Germline CDR1 reads LGHNA; CDR2 reads YNFKEQ. V was clipped by 5 bases and J by 3 bases; unmatched bases: 8. The CDR3 region is CASSARTGDYNQPQHF. The CDR3 DNA reads TGTGCCAGCAGCGCCCGGACAGGGGACTACAATCAGCCCCAGCATTTT.

This clone has just a few counts. V and J are TRBV7-2 and TRBJ1-5; TRBD1 is a possible D gene (5 bases). The germline CDR1 and CDR2 sequences are SGHTA and FQGNSA. The V and J ends lost 3 bases and 6 bases respectively, with 6 bases between them. The CDR3 is made up of 12 amino acids. CDR3 amino acids: CASSFQGQPQHF. The CDR3, as DNA: TGTGCCAGCAGCTTCCAGGGTCAGCCCCAGCATTTT.

This clone was detected only a few times. V gene TRBV6-6 combines with J gene TRBJ2-7; possible D gene TRBD2, 6 bases. V lost 7 bases and J lost 7, with 17 bases in between. The CDR3 runs 13 residues. The germline V gene has CDR1 MNHNY and CDR2 SVGAGI (reference sequence). CDR3 nucleotides: TGTGCCAGCACTCAGGGCGGAAGCGGGGAGCAGTACTTC. It is translated as CASTQGGSGEQYF.

This chain joins TRBV19 and TRBJ2-7, with D possibly matching TRBD1 (5 bases). CDR3 size: 15 residues. The V end lost 4 bases, the J end lost 1 base, and 14 bases lay between the germline ends. Germline lookup yields CDR1 LNHDA and CDR2 SQIVND (reference sequence). The CDR3 DNA reads as TGTGCCAGTAGTACCCGACACAGGTTTTCCTACGAGCAGTACTTC. It is translated as CASSTRHRFSYEQYF.

The chain links TRBV28 to TRBJ1-2, with a possible D match to TRBD1 (5 bases). The length of the CDR3 is 14 residues. Trimming removed 7 bases at V and 4 bases at J, with 16 bases between. CDR1 and CDR2 (germline): MDHEN, SYDVKM. CDR3 DNA sequence: TGTGCCAGCACCCCAGGGTGGGAGAGCTATGGCTACACCTTC. Translation: CASTPGWESYGYTF.

This clone occurred a few times. This chain links TRBV18 with TRBJ1-1; tentative D call: TRBD1 (6 bases). This CDR3 is 14 amino acids long. Trimming stripped 4 bases from V and 0 bases from J, with 9 bases between. Germline loops: CDR1 KGHSH, CDR2 LQKENI. The CDR3 region is CASSQQGMNTEAFF. Here the CDR3 DNA reads TGTGCCAGCTCACAACAGGGCATGAACACTGAAGCTTTCTTT.

This clone was seen only a few times. The chain links TRBV7-2 to TRBJ2-5, with no clear D. The V gene's germline CDR1 is SGHTA and CDR2 FQGNSA. V lost 2 bases, J lost 0 bases, and 7 bases lay in between. There are 14 residues in the CDR3. CDR3 DNA: TGTGCCAGCAGCTTACAAAGGTACCAAGAGACCCAGTACTTC. It yields the protein CASSLQRYQETQYF.

The sample holds many counts of this clone. The chain employs TRBV2 and TRBJ1-3; D perhaps matches TRBD1 (5 bases). Trimming cost V 6 bases and J 8 bases, with 11 bases left between them. The CDR3 sequence is 12 residues long. CDR1 and CDR2 from the germline V gene are SNHLY and FYNNEI. CDR3 residues: CASSLRGDTIYF. The CDR3, as DNA: TGTGCCAGCAGCCTTCGGGGGGACACCATATATTTT.

This clone was detected a few times. J is TRBJ2-7 and V is TRBV7-9; the D gene is possibly TRBD2 (5 bases). Trimming removed 2 bases from V and 4 bases from J, with 15 bases in between. CDR3 length equals 15 residues. From germline, CDR1 is SEHNR and CDR2 FQNEAQ (reference sequence). DNA for the CDR3: TGTGCCAGCAGCTTAAGTCGAGGGAATGGTTACGAGCAGTACTTC. Translation: CASSLSRGNGYEQYF.

The chain combines TRBV7-2 with TRBJ2-4; no firm D call. This CDR3 comprises 16 residues. V was shortened by 2 bases and J by 0 bases, with 11 bases between the two germline ends. Germline V lookup: CDR1 SGHTA, CDR2 FQGNSA. This CDR3 is CASSLTRNLAKNIQYF. The CDR3 DNA reads as TGTGCCAGCAGCTTAACGAGGAATTTAGCCAAAAACATTCAGTACTTC.

This clone was detected only a few times. The chain employs TRBV6-6 and TRBJ2-1; 10 bases fit TRBD2. This CDR3 region has 13 residues. V trimming: 8 bases; J trimming: 6 bases; junction bases outside the gene matches: 4. Germline-derived CDR1 and CDR2 are MNHNY and SVGAGI (reference sequence). The CDR3 nucleotides read TGTGCCAGCTGTAGCGGGAGGTGCAATGAGCAGTTCTTC. Encoded protein: CASCSGRCNEQFF.

This rearrangement joins TRBV7-6 to TRBJ2-1; tentative D call: TRBD1 (5 bases). V lost 4 bases to trimming and J lost 1 base, with 14 bases between them. Germline CDR1 is SGHVS and CDR2 is FNYEAQ. The CDR3 spans 16 residues. For the CDR3, the DNA is TGTGCCAGCAGCTCCAAGGGGCTGGGGTCCTACAATGAGCAGTTCTTC. Translation: CASSSKGLGSYNEQFF.

Details on this clone: A single base separates this from a much larger clone, so it may be a read error. The chain joins TRBV11-1 to TRBJ2-6, with D unresolved. V lost 6 bases and J lost 0, with 3 bases in between. Germline values: CDR1 SGHAT, CDR2 FQDESV (reference sequence). The CDR3 length is 13 residues. CDR3 sequence reads: CASRFSGANVLTF. The CDR3 region has the DNA TGTGCCAGCAGATTCTCTGGGGCCAACGTCCTGACTTTC.

The chain uses TRBV28 and TRBJ1-1, with 9 bases that match TRBD1. The J segment lost 5 bases and the V segment lost 8 bases, leaving 15 bases of the junction unmatched. The CDR3 consists of 16 residues. The V gene's germline CDR1 is MDHEN and CDR2 SYDVKM. CDR3: CASPPGWDRVGTEAFF. The CDR3 bases are TGTGCCAGCCCCCCCGGGTGGGACAGGGTAGGAACTGAAGCTTTCTTT. Complete variable domain (other parts from reference TRBV28 and TRBJ1-1): DVKVTQSSRYLVKRTGEKVFLECVQDMDHENMFWYRQDPGLGLRLIYFSYDVKMKEKGDIPEGYSVSREKKERFSLILESASTNQTSMYLCASPPGWDRVGTEAFFGQGTRLTVV.

This clone appeared a few times. The V call is TRBV5-1, the J call TRBJ2-7; unclear D gene. Germline V gene sequence: CDR1 SGHRS, CDR2 YFSETQ. Trimming cost V 0 bases and J 7 bases, with 14 bases left between them. The CDR3 extends over 14 amino acids. CDR3 region: CASSLDKSQGEQYF. For the CDR3, the DNA is TGCGCCAGCAGCTTGGACAAGAGTCAAGGAGAGCAGTACTTC. Full variable domain (rest looked up from reference TRBV5-1 and TRBJ2-7): KAGVTQTPRYLIKTRGQQVTLSCSPISGHRSVSWYQQTPGQGLQFLFEYFSETQRNKGNFPGRFSGRQFSNSRSEMNVSTLELGDSALYLCASSLDKSQGEQYFGPGTRLTVT.

This clone was observed at least ten times. Within the sample, other DNA sequences also encode this same CDR3. The chain has TRBV10-2 and TRBJ2-5, with a possible D match to TRBD2 (7 bases). The V gene lost 0 bases and the J gene lost 1 base, with 12 bases spanning the gap. Looked up from germline, CDR1 is WSHSY and CDR2 is SAAADI. CDR3 size: 16 residues. CDR3 amino acids: CASSESRGAGQETQYF. In nucleotides, the CDR3 is TGCGCCAGCAGTGAGTCTCGGGGGGCCGGCCAAGAGACCCAGTACTTC.

This clone has more than one count but fewer than ten. The J gene is TRBJ2-7, the V gene TRBV5-1; D is possibly TRBD1 or TRBD2 (6 bases each). Trimming left V 4 bases short and J 6 bases short, with 17 bases between. The CDR3 is 14 residues long. CDR1 and CDR2 from the germline V gene are SGHRS and YFSETQ. The DNA of the CDR3 is TGCGCCAGCAGCCCGGGGGCCCCGAGGGTCGAGCAGTACTTC. Translation gives CASSPGAPRVEQYF.

The rearrangement links TRBV7-2 to TRBJ2-7; no clear D. The CDR3 contains 13 residues. Germline CDR1 reads SGHTA; CDR2 reads FQGNSA. Trimming removed 5 bases at V and 3 bases at J, with 11 bases between. CDR3 amino acids: CASSAPPLYEQYF. For the CDR3, the DNA is TGTGCCAGCAGCGCCCCCCCCCTCTACGAGCAGTACTTC.

The chain employs TRBV4-3 and TRBJ1-1; tentative D call: TRBD1 (5 bases). Germline CDR1 is LGHNA and CDR2 is YSLEER. CDR3 length: 17 residues. Trimming took 0 bases from V and 0 from J, leaving 14 bases between them. CDR3 amino acids: CASSQDRGSSMNTEAFF. CDR3 nucleotide sequence: TGCGCCAGCAGCCAAGATAGGGGTTCCTCCATGAACACTGAAGCTTTCTTT.

In this sample, this clone turned up a few times. The rearrangement uses TRBV5-6 and TRBJ1-5, with a possible D match to TRBD1 (6 bases). Germline V CDR1 and CDR2: SGHDT, YYEEEE. The CDR3 spans 15 residues. Trimming cost V 2 bases and J 2 bases, with 11 bases left between them. In nucleotides, the CDR3 is TGTGCCAGCAGCTTAAAGGGGGGAGGCAATCAGCCCCAGCATTTT. This sequence encodes CASSLKGGGNQPQHF.

This clone was counted a few times. This rearrangement joins TRBV5-1 to TRBJ2-7, with TRBD1 matching over 8 bases. Trimming took 7 bases from V and 3 from J; bases not matched to a gene: 6. This CDR3 is 13 amino acids long. The germline CDR1 and CDR2 sequences are SGHRS and YFSETQ. The CDR3 bases are TGCGCCAGCTCAGGGACAGGTCTCTACGAGCAGTACTTC. Translating it yields CASSGTGLYEQYF.

The chain carries TRBV6-6 and TRBJ2-1; perhaps D is TRBD1 or TRBD2 (6 bases each). V lost 3 bases and J lost 5, with 14 bases in between. Per germline, CDR1 MNHNY and CDR2 SVGAGI (reference sequence). This CDR3 spans 15 amino acids. The CDR3 nucleotides are TGTGCCAGCAGTTATTCGCAGGGGAGGAACAATGAGCAGTTCTTC. Translation gives CASSYSQGRNNEQFF.

The chain is built from TRBV29-1 and TRBJ1-4, with D uncertain. V was shortened by 5 bases and J by 7 bases, with 14 bases between the two germline ends. The germline V gene encodes CDR1 SQVTM and CDR2 ANQGSEA. The CDR3 runs to 13 residues. CDR3 residues: CSVWTGGTEKLFF. CDR3 in DNA: TGCAGCGTTTGGACGGGCGGCACTGAAAAACTGTTTTTT.